This paragraph covers one T cell receptor beta chain sequence. Libraries were prepared by immunoSEQ multiplex PCR; TCRdb keeps only in-frame clonotypes and omits some of them. The data contain about 220,000 clones, around 87% of them singletons. With 8 bases removed from V and 2 bases from J, the gap between germline ends came to 13 bases. CDR3 length: 14 amino acids. Germline-derived CDR1 and CDR2 are SNHLY and FYNNEI. The data stem from a study of blood T cell repertoires in COVID-19. Study context: Both acute and convalescent COVID-19 samples were obtained from the United States, Italy and Spain.

This chain links TRBV2 with TRBJ1-5, with a tentative D call TRBD1 (6 bases). The source material was PBMCs or T cells enriched from blood (not recorded which). This clonotype originated in a woman under 30 in a cohort exposed to, infected with or recovered from COVID-19 (not recorded which). The CDR3 sequence is CASAVTGGNQPQHF. The CDR3 DNA reads TGTGCCAGCGCAGTGACAGGTGGCAATCAGCCCCAGCATTTT.